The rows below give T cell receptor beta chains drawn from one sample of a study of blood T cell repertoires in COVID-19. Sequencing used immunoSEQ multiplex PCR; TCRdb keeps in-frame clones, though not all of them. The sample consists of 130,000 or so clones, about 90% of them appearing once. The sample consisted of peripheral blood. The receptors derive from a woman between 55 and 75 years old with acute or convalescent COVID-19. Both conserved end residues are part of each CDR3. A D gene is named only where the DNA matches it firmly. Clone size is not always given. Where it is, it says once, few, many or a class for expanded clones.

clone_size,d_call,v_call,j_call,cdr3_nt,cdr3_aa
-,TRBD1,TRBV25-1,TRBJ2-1,TGTGCCAGCAGTGTGGGGGACAGACCCTACAATGAGCAGTTCTTC,CASSVGDRPYNEQFF
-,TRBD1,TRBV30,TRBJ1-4,TGTGCCTGGCGCCATACAGGGGGAAAACTGTTTTTT,CAWRHTGGKLFF
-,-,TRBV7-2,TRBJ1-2,TGTGCCAGCAGCTTAGCGGGTGGGGGCAGGGGCTACACCTTC,CASSLAGGGRGYTF
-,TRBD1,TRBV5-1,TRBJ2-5,TGCGCCAGCAGCGCGAGGACAGGGGGAGAGACCCAGTACTTC,CASSARTGGETQYF
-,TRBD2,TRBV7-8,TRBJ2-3,TGTGCCAGCAGCCCCGGGACTAGTGGAGGAACGCAGTATTTT,CASSPGTSGGTQYF
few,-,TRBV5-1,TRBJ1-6,TGCGCCAGCAGCTTGGAAGTTCTACAGCCGAATTCACCCCTCCACTTT,CASSLEVLQPNSPLHF
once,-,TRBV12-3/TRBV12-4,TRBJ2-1,TGTGCCACCGTTAGAAGGGGCCATCTTAAGTTCTTC,CATVRRGHLKFF
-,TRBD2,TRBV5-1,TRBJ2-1,TGCGCCAGCAGCTTACCCCGACTAGCGGGGGAACAAACCAACAATGAGCAGTTCTTC,CASSLPRLAGEQTNNEQFF
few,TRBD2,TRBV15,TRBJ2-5,TGTGCCACCAGCAGAGAAAGGGTAGCGGGGTACCAAGAGACCCAGTACTTC,CATSRERVAGYQETQYF
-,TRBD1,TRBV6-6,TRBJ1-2,TGTGCCAGCAGTCCCCGGGACAGGGGCAACTATGGCTACACCTTC,CASSPRDRGNYGYTF
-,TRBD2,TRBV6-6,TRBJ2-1,TGTGCCAGCAGTCCCCTTACTAGCGGGGGGGCAACCAAGTCCTACAATGAGCAGTTCTTC,CASSPLTSGGATKSYNEQFF
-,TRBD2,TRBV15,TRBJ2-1,TGTGCCACCAGCACTGGGTTGGTAGCGGGGTTCAATGAGCAGTTCTTC,CATSTGLVAGFNEQFF
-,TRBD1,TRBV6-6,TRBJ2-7,TGTGCCAGCAGTTCCAGCCCCGGGACAGGGTCCCACGAGCAGTACTTC,CASSSSPGTGSHEQYF
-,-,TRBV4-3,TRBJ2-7,TGCGCCAGCAGCCAAGACCTTGCGACTCTCCCCTACGAGCAGTACTTC,CASSQDLATLPYEQYF
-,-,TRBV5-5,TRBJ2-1,TGTGCCAGCAGCGCGCCCCAGGGGTATGAGCAGTTCTTC,CASSAPQGYEQFF
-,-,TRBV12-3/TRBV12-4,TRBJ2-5,TGTGCCAGCAGCCGACTGAACCAAGAGACCCAGTACTTC,CASSRLNQETQYF
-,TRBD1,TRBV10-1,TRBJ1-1,TGCGCCAGCAGGTCCCCCGGGACAGATGGTAGTGAAGCTTTCTTT,CASRSPGTDGSEAFF
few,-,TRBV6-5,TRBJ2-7,TGTGCCAGCAGTTACTCCCGGGACACACCCTACGAGCAGTACTTC,CASSYSRDTPYEQYF
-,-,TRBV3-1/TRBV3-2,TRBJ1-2,TGTGCCAGCACCCCTGCTACGGGAGGCTATGGCTACACCTTC,CASTPATGGYGYTF
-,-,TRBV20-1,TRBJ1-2,TGCAGTGCTAGTTTTGGCGGGGGGTACTATGGCTACACCTTC,CSASFGGGYYGYTF
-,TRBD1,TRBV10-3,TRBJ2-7,TGTGCCATCAGAGGGGGGGGACAGGGAGACGAGCAGTACTTC,CAIRGGGQGDEQYF
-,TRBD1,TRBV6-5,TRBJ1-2,TGTGCCAGCACCCGGGACAGAGCTAACTATGGCTACACCTTC,CASTRDRANYGYTF
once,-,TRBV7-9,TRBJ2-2,TGTGCCAGCAGCAACAGCCCCAGGGGGGCCGGGGAGCTGTTTTTT,CASSNSPRGAGELFF
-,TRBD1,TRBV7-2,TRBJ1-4,TGTGCCAGCAGCTTAAGTCCGACAGGGCGTGAAAAACTGTTTTTT,CASSLSPTGREKLFF
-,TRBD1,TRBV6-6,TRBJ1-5,TGTGCCAGCAGTTACTCCAGGGGGGACCAGCCCCAGCATTTT,CASSYSRGDQPQHF
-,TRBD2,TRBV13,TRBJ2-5,TGTGCCAGCAGCCCCCCCGCTAGCGGGGGGAACCAAGAGACCCAGTACTTC,CASSPPASGGNQETQYF